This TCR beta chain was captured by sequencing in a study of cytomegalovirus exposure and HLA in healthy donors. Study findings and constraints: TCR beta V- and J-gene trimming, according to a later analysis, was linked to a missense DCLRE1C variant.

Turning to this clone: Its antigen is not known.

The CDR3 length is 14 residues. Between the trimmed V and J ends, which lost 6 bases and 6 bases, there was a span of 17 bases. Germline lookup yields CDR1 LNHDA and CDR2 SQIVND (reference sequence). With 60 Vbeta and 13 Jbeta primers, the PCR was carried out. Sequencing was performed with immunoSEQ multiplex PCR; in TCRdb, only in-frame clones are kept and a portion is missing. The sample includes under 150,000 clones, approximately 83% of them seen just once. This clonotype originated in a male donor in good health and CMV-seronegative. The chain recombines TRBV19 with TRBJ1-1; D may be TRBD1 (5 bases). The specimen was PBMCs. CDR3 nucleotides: TGTGCCAGTAGCCCGGGACCCGGGACTTCTGAAGCTTTCTTT. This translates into CASSPGPGTSEAFF.